The 17 T cell receptor beta chains in this list originate from one sample, sequenced in a study of T cell responses to AZD1222 COVID-19 vaccine. The data were produced by immunoSEQ multiplex PCR, yet TCRdb's version contains in-frame clones alone and is incomplete. The sample shows more than 80,000 clones, about nine tenths of them seen only once. The material was peripheral blood, obtained on day 0 of AZD1222 vaccination. The receptors derive from an adult in good health.

The rearrangement links TRBV30 to TRBJ1-1; 12 bases agree with TRBD1. The germline CDR1 and CDR2 sequences are GTSNPN and SVGIG (reference sequence). The CDR3 runs 16 residues. The trim removed 0 bases at V and 4 bases at J, leaving 6 bases unmatched. In nucleotides, the CDR3 is TGTGCCTGGAGTGTTGAACTGGGACAGGGGGCCACTGAAGCTTTCTTT. Amino acids: CAWSVELGQGATEAFF.

The chain combines TRBV12-3 or TRBV12-4 with TRBJ2-7; 9 bases line up with TRBD1. There are 13 residues in the CDR3. V shed 7 bases, J shed 1 base, and the junction held 2 bases outside the gene matches. The CDR3, as DNA: TGTGCCAGCACAGGGACAGGGTCCTACGAGCAGTACTTC. It codes for CASTGTGSYEQYF.

This clone has more than one count but fewer than ten. The chain has TRBV6-1 and TRBJ1-5; a weak D match, TRBD1 (6 bases). The CDR3 length is 17 residues. The germline V gene has CDR1 MNHNS and CDR2 SASEGT. Trimming stripped 3 bases from V and 3 bases from J, with 18 bases between. The CDR3 region is CASSESRGARYNQPQHF. Here the CDR3 DNA reads TGTGCCAGCAGTGAGTCCAGGGGCGCCCGATACAATCAGCCCCAGCATTTT.

V gene TRBV7-2 combines with J gene TRBJ1-2; no reliable D call. V lost 5 bases to trimming and J lost 5 bases, with 12 bases between them. The CDR3 has 13 amino acids. The germline CDR1 and CDR2 sequences are SGHTA and FQGNSA. In DNA form, the CDR3 reads TGTGCCAGCAGCCTTCCCAGTAGGTATGGCTACACCTTC. Its translation is CASSLPSRYGYTF.

This clone was observed once. Relative to the germline gene, one junction end is altered; a read error may explain this. This chain joins TRBV7-7 and TRBJ2-5, with a weak D call TRBD1 (5 bases). Per the germline V gene, CDR1 is SSHAT and CDR2 is FNYEAQ (reference sequence). The CDR3 contains 15 residues. CDR3: CASSLGALFEETQYF. In nucleotides, the CDR3 is TGTGCTAGCAGCTTAGGGGCCCTTTTCGAAGAGACCCAGTACTTC.

J is TRBJ1-2 and V is TRBV19; 7 bases agree with TRBD1. CDR3 length: 12 amino acids. The V gene's germline CDR1 is LNHDA and CDR2 SQIVND (reference sequence). V lost 5 bases, J lost 4 bases, and 1 base stayed unmatched. CDR3 DNA: TGTGCCAGTAGTCCAGGGGGCTATGGCTACACCTTC. Encoded protein: CASSPGGYGYTF.

The chain joins TRBV3-1 (or the pseudogene TRBV3-2) to TRBJ2-7, with a weak D call TRBD1 (6 bases). Germline V gives CDR1 LGHDT, CDR2 YNNKEL (reference sequence). Deletions cut 1 base from V and 3 bases from J, with 13 bases between. The CDR3 spans 15 residues. For the CDR3, the DNA is TGTGCCAGCAGCCAAGGGTCCGGGACACACTACGAGCAGTACTTC. It is translated as CASSQGSGTHYEQYF.

The chain carries TRBV28 and TRBJ1-1; D is unresolved. This CDR3 region has 11 residues. Germline loops: CDR1 MDHEN, CDR2 SYDVKM. Between the trimmed V and J ends, which lost 2 bases and 5 bases, there was a span of 3 bases. CDR3 in DNA: TGTGCCAGCAGTTTAATTACTGAAGCTTTCTTT. Translated: CASSLITEAFF.

This sequence joins TRBV2 and TRBJ1-2, with D unclear. Germline CDR1 and CDR2: SNHLY and FYNNEI. This CDR3 contains 12 residues. V was clipped by 8 bases and J by 6 bases, with 13 bases between them. This CDR3 reads CASVARLDGYTF. In DNA form, the CDR3 reads TGTGCCAGCGTTGCGCGACTCGATGGCTACACCTTC.

This clone rates as medium-sized. The chain uses TRBV7-9 and TRBJ2-7; D ambiguous. The CDR3 length is 12 residues. V was shortened by 3 bases and J by 3 bases, with 6 bases between the two germline ends. The germline V gene has CDR1 SEHNR and CDR2 FQNEAQ (reference sequence). In nucleotides, the CDR3 is TGTGCCAGCAGCTTCGACATCTACGAGCAGTACTTC. Translation gives CASSFDIYEQYF.

This clone was seen only a few times. The rearrangement uses TRBV19 and TRBJ1-4; 7 bases fit TRBD1. Looked up from germline, CDR1 is LNHDA and CDR2 is SQIVND (reference sequence). The CDR3 covers 16 residues. The V segment lost 6 bases and the J segment 0 bases; nucleotides outside the gene matches: 7. In nucleotides, the CDR3 is TGTGCCAGTAGCGCCGGACAGGCTCCAACTAATGAAAAACTGTTTTTT. Translating it yields CASSAGQAPTNEKLFF.

The V call is TRBV11-2, the J call TRBJ2-1; TRBD1 is a possible D gene (5 bases). The CDR3 is made up of 15 amino acids. The V gene lost 7 bases and the J gene lost 9 bases, with 22 bases spanning the gap. Germline V gene data show CDR1 as SGHAT and CDR2 as FQNNGV. The CDR3 region is CASTLPQGRVSEQFF. The CDR3 DNA is TGTGCCAGCACCCTTCCCCAGGGCAGGGTTAGTGAGCAGTTCTTC.

V usage is TRBV20-1 and J usage is TRBJ2-2; TRBD2 aligns across 9 bases. The germline V gene encodes CDR1 DFQATT and CDR2 SNEGSKA (reference sequence). V lost 3 bases to trimming and J lost 4 bases; unmatched junction nucleotides: 6. The CDR3 length is 15 residues. The CDR3, as DNA: TGCAGTGCTAGTTGGGCGGGAGGGGCCACCGGGGAGCTGTTTTTT. Translated, it gives CSASWAGGATGELFF.

The V call is TRBV6-4, the J call TRBJ1-2; 8 bases fit TRBD1. CDR3 length equals 12 residues. From germline, CDR1 is MRHNA and CDR2 SNTAGT. With V trimmed by 6 bases and J by 10 bases, 7 bases remained unmatched. CDR3 nucleotide sequence: TGTGCCAGCAGGGGGACAGGCGGGTTCTACACCTTC. It is translated as CASRGTGGFYTF.

CDR3 sequence (DNA): TGCGCCAGCAGCCGGGAAGGTAGAGAAAAACTGTTTTTT. Translated, it gives CASSREGREKLFF. This sequence joins TRBV4-1 and TRBJ1-4, with D unresolved. Trimming removed 4 bases at V and 8 bases at J, with 11 bases between. Germline CDR1 is MGHRA and CDR2 is YSYEKL. This CDR3 contains 13 residues.

The chain links TRBV19 to TRBJ1-4, with D perhaps TRBD1 (5 bases). Trimming shortened V by 4 bases and J by 7 bases, and 13 bases separated the two germline ends. This CDR3 contains 14 residues. The germline V gene encodes CDR1 LNHDA and CDR2 SQIVND (reference sequence). CDR3 loop: CASSNPGTAEKLFF. In DNA form, the CDR3 reads TGTGCCAGTAGTAACCCCGGGACGGCTGAAAAACTGTTTTTT.

This clone was seen a handful of times. The chain joins TRBV27 to TRBJ1-5, with D unclear. The CDR3 sequence is 15 residues long. Trimming pared 6 bases from V and 0 bases from J, leaving 12 bases between. Germline V gene lookup returns CDR1 MNHEY and CDR2 SMNVEV (reference sequence). The CDR3 nucleotides are TGTGCCAGCAGAACAGCTTCGACTAGCAATCAGCCCCAGCATTTT. Protein product: CASRTASTSNQPQHF.